The T cell receptor beta chain under discussion was sequenced for a study of cytomegalovirus exposure and HLA in healthy donors. The V gene lost 2 bases and the J gene lost 7 bases, with 8 bases spanning the gap. Germline CDR1 KGHSH, CDR2 LQKENI. CDR3 size: 12 residues. About this clone itself: The antigen is unknown.

Researchers ran the PCR with 60 Vbeta and 13 Jbeta primers. Here immunoSEQ multiplex PCR was the method, and the copy in TCRdb shows in-frame clones only, minus some. The sample lists some 140,000 clones; 70% to 80% were seen once. Study results and limitations: Analysis was performed later, and it showed HLA-associated TCR beta chains to be more clonally expanded than equally common others. It was reported that TCR beta sequences correctly inferred the HLA-A and HLA-B alleles for most subjects.

The sequenced sample consisted of PBMCs. The sequence was collected from a man younger than 40 in good health and CMV-seronegative. The genes are TRBV18 and TRBJ1-1; D is undetermined. The CDR3 nucleotides read TGTGCCAGCTCACCATTAAGAGATGAAGCTTTCTTT. This gives the protein CASSPLRDEAFF.